Sequencing of this T cell receptor beta chain was carried out in a study of blood T cell repertoires in COVID-19. Measured with immunoSEQ multiplex PCR; TCRdb has only the in-frame clones, and not every one. The table includes about 240,000 clones, roughly nine tenths detected once. Sequenced: peripheral blood. This clonotype was obtained from a woman between 50 and 59 years old with COVID-19, enrolled during active disease.

The CDR3 spells CAISLTSGGRTGELFF. The CDR3, as DNA: TGTGCCATCAGCCTGACTAGCGGGGGACGAACCGGGGAGCTGTTTTTT. The chain combines TRBV10-3 with TRBJ2-2, with 12 bases fitting TRBD2. The CDR3 runs 16 residues. The V and J ends lost 6 bases and 5 bases, in that order; junction bases with no gene match: 7. Germline CDR1 is ENHRY and CDR2 is SYGVKD.